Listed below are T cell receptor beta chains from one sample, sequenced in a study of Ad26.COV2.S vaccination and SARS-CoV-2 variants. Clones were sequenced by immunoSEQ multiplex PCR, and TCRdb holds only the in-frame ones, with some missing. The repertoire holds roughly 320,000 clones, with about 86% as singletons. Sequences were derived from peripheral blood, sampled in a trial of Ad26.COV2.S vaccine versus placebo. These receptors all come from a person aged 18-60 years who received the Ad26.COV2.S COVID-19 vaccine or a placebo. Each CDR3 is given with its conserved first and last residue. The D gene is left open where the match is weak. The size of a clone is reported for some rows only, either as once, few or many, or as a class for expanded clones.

cdr3_nt: TGTGCCAGCTCACCCCGCGGGGGGGCAAATGAGCAGTTCTTC; cdr3_aa: CASSPRGGANEQFF; d_call: TRBD2; j_call: TRBJ2-1; v_call: TRBV18; clone_size: -
cdr3_nt: TGTGCCAGCAGTCCCCCCCAGGGATCGAACACCGGGGAGCTGTTTTTT; cdr3_aa: CASSPPQGSNTGELFF; d_call: -; j_call: TRBJ2-2; v_call: TRBV25-1; clone_size: -
cdr3_nt: TGTGCCTGGAGAAAAACCTCCCGACTCCAGGATGAGCAGTTCTTC; cdr3_aa: CAWRKTSRLQDEQFF; d_call: -; j_call: TRBJ2-1; v_call: TRBV30; clone_size: -
cdr3_nt: TGTGCCAGCAGCCCCTTCAGTGTAGCGGGGGGGCTCAATGAGCAGTTCTTC; cdr3_aa: CASSPFSVAGGLNEQFF; d_call: TRBD2; j_call: TRBJ2-1; v_call: TRBV9; clone_size: -
cdr3_nt: TGTGCCACCAGCAGCCAGGGTTACGAGCAGTACTTC; cdr3_aa: CATSSQGYEQYF; d_call: -; j_call: TRBJ2-7; v_call: TRBV15; clone_size: -
cdr3_nt: TGTGCCAGCAGCCCCAGAGTGGTGGCTAGCGGGCGAGCCTACAATGAGCAGTTCTTC; cdr3_aa: CASSPRVVASGRAYNEQFF; d_call: TRBD2; j_call: TRBJ2-1; v_call: TRBV7-9; clone_size: -
cdr3_nt: TGTGCCAGCAGCCCCCACAGGGGACAGGGGATGCGGGAGCAGTACTTC; cdr3_aa: CASSPHRGQGMREQYF; d_call: TRBD1; j_call: TRBJ2-7; v_call: TRBV7-2; clone_size: -
cdr3_nt: TGTGCCAGCAGTTTTTTTTCGTCGAGGACAGATGGCTACACCTTC; cdr3_aa: CASSFFSSRTDGYTF; d_call: -; j_call: TRBJ1-2; v_call: TRBV27; clone_size: -
cdr3_nt: TGTGCCAGCAGCCCGCTAGCGGGGGGACAAGAGACCCAGTACTTC; cdr3_aa: CASSPLAGGQETQYF; d_call: TRBD2; j_call: TRBJ2-5; v_call: TRBV7-2; clone_size: -
cdr3_nt: TGTGCCAGCAGCTTAGCCAGGGCTGGCTATGGCTACACCTTC; cdr3_aa: CASSLARAGYGYTF; d_call: -; j_call: TRBJ1-2; v_call: TRBV11-2; clone_size: -
cdr3_nt: TGTGCCAGCAGCTTAGAAGGAGTTCGAGACTACACCTTC; cdr3_aa: CASSLEGVRDYTF; d_call: -; j_call: TRBJ1-2; v_call: TRBV7-8; clone_size: -
cdr3_nt: TGTGCCAGCAGCAGGGGGAGCGGGGGGGCTTACAATGAGCAGTTCTTC; cdr3_aa: CASSRGSGGAYNEQFF; d_call: TRBD2; j_call: TRBJ2-1; v_call: TRBV5-4; clone_size: -
cdr3_nt: TGTGCCTGGAGTGTAACAGATACGCAGTATTTT; cdr3_aa: CAWSVTDTQYF; d_call: -; j_call: TRBJ2-3; v_call: TRBV30; clone_size: -
cdr3_nt: TGTGCCAGCAGCTTAAGGGGGAGGGTAGCGTACCAAGAGACCCAGTACTTC; cdr3_aa: CASSLRGRVAYQETQYF; d_call: -; j_call: TRBJ2-5; v_call: TRBV7-9; clone_size: -
cdr3_nt: TGTGCCAGCAGCACAGGGATTCGTTCTGGTGAAAAACTGTTTTTT; cdr3_aa: CASSTGIRSGEKLFF; d_call: -; j_call: TRBJ1-4; v_call: TRBV11-1; clone_size: -
cdr3_nt: TGCAGTGCTAGTTTTCACGGGGGGAACACTGAAGCTTTCTTT; cdr3_aa: CSASFHGGNTEAFF; d_call: -; j_call: TRBJ1-1; v_call: TRBV20-1; clone_size: few
cdr3_nt: TGCGCCAGCAGCTTGACAGCGAATGCGGATACGCAGTATTTT; cdr3_aa: CASSLTANADTQYF; d_call: -; j_call: TRBJ2-3; v_call: TRBV5-1; clone_size: once
cdr3_nt: TGTGCCAGCAGTAGACAGGGTTACCACGAGCAGTACTTC; cdr3_aa: CASSRQGYHEQYF; d_call: TRBD1; j_call: TRBJ2-7; v_call: TRBV6-5; clone_size: -
cdr3_nt: TGTGCCTGGTCTAGCAGGGAGACCCAGTACTTC; cdr3_aa: CAWSSRETQYF; d_call: -; j_call: TRBJ2-5; v_call: TRBV30; clone_size: -
cdr3_nt: TGTGCCAGCAGCCGCGGACGGCCCAATCAGCCCCAGCATTTT; cdr3_aa: CASSRGRPNQPQHF; d_call: -; j_call: TRBJ1-5; v_call: TRBV6-2/TRBV6-3; clone_size: -
cdr3_nt: TGCAGTGCTTTCGGGGTTGAGCAGTTCTTC; cdr3_aa: CSAFGVEQFF; d_call: -; j_call: TRBJ2-1; v_call: TRBV20-1; clone_size: -
cdr3_nt: TGCGCCAGCAGCCCGCCTTGGGGGGGTGCCGGAAACACCATATATTTT; cdr3_aa: CASSPPWGGAGNTIYF; d_call: -; j_call: TRBJ1-3; v_call: TRBV4-1; clone_size: -
cdr3_nt: TGTGCCAGCAGCTTAGATGTGGCAGGGGGCACAGATACGCAGTATTTT; cdr3_aa: CASSLDVAGGTDTQYF; d_call: -; j_call: TRBJ2-3; v_call: TRBV7-2; clone_size: -
cdr3_nt: TGTGCCAGCAGCTTTAGCCCCACCCTGACAGGGGGCGAGCAGTACTTC; cdr3_aa: CASSFSPTLTGGEQYF; d_call: TRBD1; j_call: TRBJ2-7; v_call: TRBV11-2; clone_size: -
cdr3_nt: TGTGCCTGGAGCCCCAGGGGCGAAAAACTGTTTTTT; cdr3_aa: CAWSPRGEKLFF; d_call: -; j_call: TRBJ1-4; v_call: TRBV30; clone_size: once
cdr3_nt: TGCGCCAGCAATCCGCACTTAGCAGGGGGGAAATCTGGAAACACCATATATTTT; cdr3_aa: CASNPHLAGGKSGNTIYF; d_call: TRBD1; j_call: TRBJ1-3; v_call: TRBV23-1; clone_size: few
cdr3_nt: TGCGCCAGCAGCGATCGGCCGGTGGGGAGCACAGATACGCAGTATTTT; cdr3_aa: CASSDRPVGSTDTQYF; d_call: -; j_call: TRBJ2-3; v_call: TRBV5-1; clone_size: -
cdr3_nt: TGTGCCAGCTCACCAAGGCTGGACACCGGGGAGCTGTTTTTT; cdr3_aa: CASSPRLDTGELFF; d_call: -; j_call: TRBJ2-2; v_call: TRBV18; clone_size: few
cdr3_nt: TGTGCCAGCAGCCCGACAGGGGCCGGTGGCATTCAGTACTTC; cdr3_aa: CASSPTGAGGIQYF; d_call: TRBD1; j_call: TRBJ2-4; v_call: TRBV7-2; clone_size: -
cdr3_nt: TGTGCCAGCAGTTACACCCGACTGAACACTGAAGCTTTCTTT; cdr3_aa: CASSYTRLNTEAFF; d_call: -; j_call: TRBJ1-1; v_call: TRBV6-2/TRBV6-3; clone_size: -
cdr3_nt: TGCGCCAGCAGCCAAGAGTGGGGGATAAACATTCAGTACTTC; cdr3_aa: CASSQEWGINIQYF; d_call: -; j_call: TRBJ2-4; v_call: TRBV4-3; clone_size: -
cdr3_nt: TGTGCCAGCTCACAGGCGGGGGGCGTCCAAGAGACCCAGTACTTC; cdr3_aa: CASSQAGGVQETQYF; d_call: TRBD2; j_call: TRBJ2-5; v_call: TRBV18; clone_size: -
cdr3_nt: TGTGCCAGCAGCCTTCGACAGTGGGACTACGAGCAGTACTTC; cdr3_aa: CASSLRQWDYEQYF; d_call: -; j_call: TRBJ2-7; v_call: TRBV9; clone_size: -
cdr3_nt: TGTGCCACGATGGGGGAAGCGGTGGATGAAAAACTGTTTTTT; cdr3_aa: CATMGEAVDEKLFF; d_call: -; j_call: TRBJ1-4; v_call: TRBV10-3; clone_size: -
cdr3_nt: TGTGCCAGCAGCCCACGCTCGGCAGGGTATTATGGCTACACCTTC; cdr3_aa: CASSPRSAGYYGYTF; d_call: -; j_call: TRBJ1-2; v_call: TRBV5-6; clone_size: once
cdr3_nt: TGTGCCACGGCCTGGGAGCGTACCTACGAGCAGTACTTC; cdr3_aa: CATAWERTYEQYF; d_call: -; j_call: TRBJ2-7; v_call: TRBV30; clone_size: -
cdr3_nt: TGTGCCAGCAGCCGACTAGCGGGGGGGCGGGAGCAGTTCTTC; cdr3_aa: CASSRLAGGREQFF; d_call: TRBD2; j_call: TRBJ2-1; v_call: TRBV7-8; clone_size: -
cdr3_nt: TGTGCCAGCAGCCCCCTTAGCTCCTACAATGAGCAGTTCTTC; cdr3_aa: CASSPLSSYNEQFF; d_call: -; j_call: TRBJ2-1; v_call: TRBV7-2; clone_size: -
cdr3_nt: TGTGCCAGCAGTTATTTCGGGGGCACAGATACGCAGTATTTT; cdr3_aa: CASSYFGGTDTQYF; d_call: -; j_call: TRBJ2-3; v_call: TRBV6-5; clone_size: -
cdr3_nt: TGCGCCAGCAGCGCGACAGGTTCAAACACTGAAGCTTTCTTT; cdr3_aa: CASSATGSNTEAFF; d_call: -; j_call: TRBJ1-1; v_call: TRBV5-1; clone_size: -
cdr3_nt: TGTGCCAGCAGCCCGGGATCTAACTATGGCTACACCTTC; cdr3_aa: CASSPGSNYGYTF; d_call: -; j_call: TRBJ1-2; v_call: TRBV11-2; clone_size: -
cdr3_nt: TGTGCTAGCAGCCCCCGTGGACAGGGGGGCGAGCAGTACTTC; cdr3_aa: CASSPRGQGGEQYF; d_call: TRBD1; j_call: TRBJ2-7; v_call: TRBV7-7; clone_size: -
cdr3_nt: TGTGCCTGGAGTCCCCACAGGGTTGAGCAGTACTTC; cdr3_aa: CAWSPHRVEQYF; d_call: -; j_call: TRBJ2-7; v_call: TRBV30; clone_size: -
cdr3_nt: TGTGCCAGCAGCCCCCAGACCTGGCAGTCCTACGAGCAGTACTTC; cdr3_aa: CASSPQTWQSYEQYF; d_call: -; j_call: TRBJ2-7; v_call: TRBV7-9; clone_size: -
cdr3_nt: TGTGCCAGCAGACGGACGGGCAACTATGGCTACACCTTC; cdr3_aa: CASRRTGNYGYTF; d_call: -; j_call: TRBJ1-2; v_call: TRBV6-5; clone_size: -
cdr3_nt: TGTGCCAGCAGTTTAGTAGGATCGCGATTCTATGGCTACACCTTC; cdr3_aa: CASSLVGSRFYGYTF; d_call: -; j_call: TRBJ1-2; v_call: TRBV27; clone_size: -
cdr3_nt: TGTGCCAGTATCGCAGACAGGGGGGTCTCTGAAGCTTTCTTT; cdr3_aa: CASIADRGVSEAFF; d_call: TRBD1; j_call: TRBJ1-1; v_call: TRBV19; clone_size: -
cdr3_nt: TGTGCCAGCAGCCCCGAGGGGACAGGGGGTCAGCCCCAGCATTTT; cdr3_aa: CASSPEGTGGQPQHF; d_call: TRBD1; j_call: TRBJ1-5; v_call: TRBV7-2; clone_size: -
cdr3_nt: TGTGCCAGCAGCGTAGGGGTCCTGGGGAGCTCTGGAAACACCATATATTTT; cdr3_aa: CASSVGVLGSSGNTIYF; d_call: -; j_call: TRBJ1-3; v_call: TRBV9; clone_size: -
cdr3_nt: TGCGCCAGCAGCCAAGTCACAGTGAACACTGAAGCTTTCTTT; cdr3_aa: CASSQVTVNTEAFF; d_call: -; j_call: TRBJ1-1; v_call: TRBV4-3; clone_size: -
cdr3_nt: TGTGCCAGCAGCTTGGAGGCGGGGGGCCCTCCCTACAATGAGCAGTTCTTC; cdr3_aa: CASSLEAGGPPYNEQFF; d_call: TRBD2; j_call: TRBJ2-1; v_call: TRBV5-4; clone_size: -
cdr3_nt: TGTGCCAGCAGCTTAGGGGCGTCAACTAATGAAAAACTGTTTTTT; cdr3_aa: CASSLGASTNEKLFF; d_call: -; j_call: TRBJ1-4; v_call: TRBV11-2; clone_size: -
cdr3_nt: TGTGCCAGCAGTTTAGGGCAGGGGCCCTACGAGCAGTACTTC; cdr3_aa: CASSLGQGPYEQYF; d_call: -; j_call: TRBJ2-7; v_call: TRBV27; clone_size: -